This TCR beta chain was identified in a study of CXCR3-negative and CXCR3-positive naive CD8 T cells. Germline lookup yields CDR1 SQVTM and CDR2 ANQGSEA. The CDR3 sequence is 15 residues long. Libraries were UMI-labeled 5' RACE TRB cDNA. From the 5' RACE reads, TCRdb lists one entry per CDR3 protein and no DNA. In all, the sample yields 150,000 or so distinct CDR3 sequences. The study's findings and limits: Naive cells with CXCR3 showed TRB CDR3s that were more hydrophobic than those in CXCR3-negative naive cells.

Comment on this clonotype: Its specificity is unknown.

The specimen sequenced was naive CXCR3- CD8+ T cells from blood. The subset here: CD45RO-CCR7+CD27+CD95- naive CD8+ T cells lacking CXCR3 (TNR3-). This chain uses TRBV29-1 with TRBJ2-1; TCRdb reports TRBD1, a call that lacks DNA to check it against. The clonotype was recovered from a human donor in good health. Some clones in this sample may be carry-over from other donors' samples. The CDR3 here is CSVEVGGSLYNEQFF.